This entry lists 7 T cell receptor beta chains sequenced from one sample in a study of CD8 T cells in Susac syndrome. Reverse transcription used roughly 0.45 to 1 ug RNA and random hexamers. TCRdb independently ran MiXCR on the immunoSEQ multiplex PCR reads; one entry per CDR3 protein. This table holds about 85,000 distinct CDR3 sequences, 95% found once. Sequencing used CD8+ T cells from PBMCs. These receptors all stem from a human donor with Susac syndrome.

The chain links TRBV19 to TRBJ1-1; D gene ambiguous. The CDR3 contains 12 residues. V lost 8 bases and J 7 bases, leaving 14 bases between the germline ends. The germline gives CDR1 LNHDA, CDR2 SQIVND (reference sequence). The CDR3 region is CASLVHGSEAFF. Here the CDR3 DNA reads TGTGCCAGTTTGGTACACGGCAGTGAAGCTTTCTTT.

V usage is TRBV4-3 and J usage is TRBJ2-7; maybe TRBD2 (6 bases). The CDR3 has 16 amino acids. The germline CDR1 and CDR2 sequences are LGHNA and YSLEER. The germline V and J ends were trimmed by 0 bases and 2 bases, with 14 bases remaining between them. This CDR3 is CASSQDWGERAYEQYF. The CDR3 DNA reads as TGCGCCAGCAGCCAAGATTGGGGGGAAAGGGCCTACGAGCAGTACTTC.

The sample holds one count of this clonotype. The chain joins TRBV5-4 to TRBJ2-1; 9 bases match TRBD2. The germline V gene has CDR1 SGHNT and CDR2 YYREEE (reference sequence). The CDR3 totals 16 residues. J was trimmed by 6 bases and V by 0 bases; bases with no gene match: 7. CDR3 loop: CASSLDAGGPINEQFF. CDR3 nucleotides: TGTGCCAGCAGCTTGGACGCGGGAGGGCCGATCAATGAGCAGTTCTTC.

This chain links TRBV4-2 with TRBJ2-5; 7 bases match TRBD1. The CDR3 length is 14 residues. V shed 2 bases, J shed 3 bases, and the junction held 3 bases outside the gene matches. CDR1 is LGHNA and CDR2 is YNFKEQ in the germline V gene. CDR3 sequence: CASSQSDREETQYF. CDR3 sequence (DNA): TGTGCCAGCAGCCAATCCGACAGGGAAGAGACCCAGTACTTC.

The chain carries TRBV27 and TRBJ2-3, with unresolved D. Per the germline V gene, CDR1 is MNHEY and CDR2 is SMNVEV (reference sequence). Trimming removed 3 bases at V and 4 bases at J, with 5 bases between. The CDR3 has 12 residues. DNA of the CDR3: TGTGCCAGCAGTTTCTTGTCAGATACGCAGTATTTT. Translated, it gives CASSFLSDTQYF.

The genes are TRBV3-1 and TRBJ2-3; no firm D call. The length of the CDR3 is 15 residues. Germline CDR1 LGHDT, CDR2 YNNKEL (reference sequence). With 0 bases removed from V and 2 bases from J, the gap between germline ends came to 9 bases. The CDR3, as DNA: TGTGCCAGCAGCCAAGAGGGTGGCGCCACAGATACGCAGTATTTT. Amino acid sequence: CASSQEGGATDTQYF.

This clonotype has only one observation. The chain joins TRBV12-3 or TRBV12-4 to TRBJ1-3; maybe TRBD1 (6 bases). The V gene lost 1 base and the J gene lost 4 bases, with 8 bases spanning the gap. This CDR3 spans 14 amino acids. As DNA, the CDR3 is TGTGCCAGCAGTTTAGGAGGGGGGGGAAACACCATATATTTT. Translating gives CASSLGGGGNTIYF.